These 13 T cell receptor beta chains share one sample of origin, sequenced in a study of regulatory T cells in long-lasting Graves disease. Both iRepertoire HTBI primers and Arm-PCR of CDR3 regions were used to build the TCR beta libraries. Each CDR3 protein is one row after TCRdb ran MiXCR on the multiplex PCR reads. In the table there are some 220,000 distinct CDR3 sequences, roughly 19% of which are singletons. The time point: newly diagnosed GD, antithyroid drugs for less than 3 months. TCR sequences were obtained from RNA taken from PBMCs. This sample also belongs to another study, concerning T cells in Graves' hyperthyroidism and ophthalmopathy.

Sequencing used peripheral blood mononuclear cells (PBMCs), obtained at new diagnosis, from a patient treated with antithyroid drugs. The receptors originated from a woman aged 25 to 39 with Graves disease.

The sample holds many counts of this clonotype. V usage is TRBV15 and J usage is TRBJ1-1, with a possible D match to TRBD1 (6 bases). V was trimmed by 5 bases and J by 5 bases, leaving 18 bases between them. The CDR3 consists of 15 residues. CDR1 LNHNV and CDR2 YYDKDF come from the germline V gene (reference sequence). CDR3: CATSGRGQKVTEAFF. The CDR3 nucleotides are TGTGCCACCAGCGGTCGGGGACAAAAGGTTACTGAAGCTTTCTTT.

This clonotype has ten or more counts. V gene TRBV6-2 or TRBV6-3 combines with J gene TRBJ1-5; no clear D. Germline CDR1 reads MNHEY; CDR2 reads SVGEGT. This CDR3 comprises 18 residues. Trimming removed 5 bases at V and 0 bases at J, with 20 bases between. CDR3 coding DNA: TGTGCCAGCAGTGAAGGTCCAGGATGGGGATATAGCAATCAGCCCCAGCATTTT. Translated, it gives CASSEGPGWGYSNQPQHF.

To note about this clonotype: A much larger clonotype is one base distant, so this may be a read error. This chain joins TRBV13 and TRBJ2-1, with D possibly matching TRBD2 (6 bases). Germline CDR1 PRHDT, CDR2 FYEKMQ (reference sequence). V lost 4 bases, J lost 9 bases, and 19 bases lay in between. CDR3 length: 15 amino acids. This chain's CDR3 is CASSSRGKGNSEQFF. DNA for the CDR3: TGTGCCAGCAGCTCCCGCGGGAAGGGGAACAGTGAGCAGTTCTTC. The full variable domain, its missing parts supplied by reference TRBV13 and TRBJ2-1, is AAGVIQSPRHLIKEKRETATLKCYPIPRHDTVYWYQQGPGQDPQFLISFYEKMQSDKGSIPDRFSAQQFSDYHSELNMSSLELGDSALYFCASSSRGKGNSEQFFGPGTRLTVL.

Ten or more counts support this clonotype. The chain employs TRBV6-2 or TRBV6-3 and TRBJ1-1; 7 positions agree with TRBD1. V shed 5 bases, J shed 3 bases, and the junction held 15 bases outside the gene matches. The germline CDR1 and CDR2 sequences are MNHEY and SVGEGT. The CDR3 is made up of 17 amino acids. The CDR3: CASSHLDVGGAYTEAFF. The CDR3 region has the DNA TGTGCCAGCAGTCATTTAGACGTAGGGGGCGCTTACACTGAAGCTTTCTTT.

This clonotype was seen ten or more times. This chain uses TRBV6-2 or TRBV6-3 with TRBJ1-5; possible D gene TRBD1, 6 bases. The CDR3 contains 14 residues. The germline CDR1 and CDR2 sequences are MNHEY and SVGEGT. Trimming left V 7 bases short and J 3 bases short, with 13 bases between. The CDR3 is CASKQGTINQPQHF. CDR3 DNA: TGTGCCAGCAAACAGGGAACAATCAATCAGCCCCAGCATTTT.

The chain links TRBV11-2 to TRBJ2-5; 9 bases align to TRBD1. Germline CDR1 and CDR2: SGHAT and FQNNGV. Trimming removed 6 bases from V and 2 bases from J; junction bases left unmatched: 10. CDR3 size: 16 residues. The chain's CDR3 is CASRQPPGQGQETQYF. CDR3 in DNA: TGTGCCAGCAGGCAACCCCCGGGACAGGGACAAGAGACCCAGTACTTC.

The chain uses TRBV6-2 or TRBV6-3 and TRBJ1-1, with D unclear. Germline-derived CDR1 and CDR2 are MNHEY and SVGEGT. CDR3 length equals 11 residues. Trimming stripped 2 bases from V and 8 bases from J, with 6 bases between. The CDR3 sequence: CASSYHSEAFF. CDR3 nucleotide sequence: TGTGCCAGCAGTTACCATTCAGAAGCTTTCTTT.

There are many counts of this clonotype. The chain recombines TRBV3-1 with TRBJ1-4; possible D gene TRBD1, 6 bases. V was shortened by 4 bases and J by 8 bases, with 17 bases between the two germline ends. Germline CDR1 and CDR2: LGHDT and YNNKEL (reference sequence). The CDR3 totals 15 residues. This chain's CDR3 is CASSPLQGRDEKLFF. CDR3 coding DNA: TGTGCCAGCAGCCCCCTACAGGGACGGGACGAAAAACTGTTTTTT. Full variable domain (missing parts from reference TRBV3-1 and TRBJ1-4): DTAVSQTPKYLVTQMGNDKSIKCEQNLGHDTMYWYKQDSKKFLKIMFSYNNKELIINETVPNRFSPKSPDKAHLNLHINSLELGDSAVYFCASSPLQGRDEKLFFGSGTQLSVL.

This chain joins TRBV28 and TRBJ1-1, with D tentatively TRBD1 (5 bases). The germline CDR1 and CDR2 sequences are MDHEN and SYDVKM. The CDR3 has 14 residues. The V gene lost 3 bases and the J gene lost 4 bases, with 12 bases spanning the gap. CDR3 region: CASSFGSGGTEAFF. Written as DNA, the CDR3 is TGTGCCAGCAGTTTCGGGAGCGGGGGCACTGAAGCTTTCTTT.

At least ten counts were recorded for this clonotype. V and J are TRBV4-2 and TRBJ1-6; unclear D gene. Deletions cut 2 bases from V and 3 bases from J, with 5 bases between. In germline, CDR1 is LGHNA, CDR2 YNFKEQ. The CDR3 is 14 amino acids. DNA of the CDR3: TGTGCCAGCAGCCAACCAGGCTATAATTCACCCCTCCACTTT. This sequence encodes CASSQPGYNSPLHF.

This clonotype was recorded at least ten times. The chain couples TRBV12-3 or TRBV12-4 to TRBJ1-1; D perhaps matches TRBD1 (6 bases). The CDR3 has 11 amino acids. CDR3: CAGASNTEAFF. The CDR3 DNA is TGTGCGGGGGCGTCGAACACTGAAGCTTTCTTT.

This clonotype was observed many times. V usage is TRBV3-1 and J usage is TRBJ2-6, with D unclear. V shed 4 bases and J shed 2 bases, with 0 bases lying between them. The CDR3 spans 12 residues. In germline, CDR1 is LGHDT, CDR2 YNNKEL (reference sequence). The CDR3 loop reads CASSPGANVLTF. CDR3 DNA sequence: TGTGCCAGCAGCCCTGGGGCCAACGTCCTGACTTTC.

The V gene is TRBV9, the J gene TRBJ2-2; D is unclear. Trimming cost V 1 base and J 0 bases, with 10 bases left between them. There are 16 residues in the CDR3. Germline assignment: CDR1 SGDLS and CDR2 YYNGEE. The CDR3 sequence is CASSVYVLPNTGELFF. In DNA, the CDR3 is TGTGCCAGCAGCGTATACGTTCTTCCGAACACCGGGGAGCTGTTTTTT.